The TCR beta chain described here comes from a study of human T cells and chemical hapten exposure. Study conclusions and caveats: Expanded TCR sets contained significantly more large CDR3 similarity clusters than controls. Following DPC sensitization, TCRs present above 1 in 1000 frequency showed no change.

The sample holds many counts of this clonotype. The antigen remains undetermined. Germline CDR1 reads SNHLY; CDR2 reads FYNNEI. Trimming pared 1 base from V and 6 bases from J, leaving 1 base between. The CDR3 has 12 amino acids. Time point noted: patch test 1, 2 weeks after DPC sensitization. This sample's treatment: therapeutic diphenylcyclopropenone sensitization with weekly scalp DPC. Total RNA extraction was carried out from unfractionated whole blood. TCRdb used MiXCR to reprocess the RACE reads, holding one entry per CDR3 protein. Found here are 100,000 or so distinct CDR3 sequences, 9.5% to 12% of them singletons; the top ten hold around 3.6%.

This specimen consisted of whole blood, obtained in connection with sensitization to the hapten diphenylcyclopropenone (DPC). This receptor was identified in a woman aged 35 to 49 with alopecia areata. Some clones in this sample may be carry-over from other donors' samples. The gene calls are TRBV2 and TRBJ2-6; D unresolved. Written as DNA, the CDR3 is TGTGCCAGCAGTGAAGAGGCCAACGTCCTGACTTTC. Translated: CASSEEANVLTF.